A single sample is the source of the 22 T cell receptor beta chains below, sequenced in a study of T cell repertoires in cytomegalovirus infection. Via MiXCR, TCRdb re-called the reads, giving one row per CDR3 protein. The table has 350,000 to 400,000 distinct CDR3 sequences, roughly 36% seen once; the top ten hold roughly 13%. These receptors' antigens are unknown. The specimen comprised cultured PBMCs, sampled from culture after CMV antigen stimulation. All receptors come from a human donor in good health (CMV status not recorded). Some clones in this sample may be carry-over from other donors' samples.

V gene TRBV11-2 combines with J gene TRBJ2-1; no firm D call. The length of the CDR3 is 13 residues. The germline V gene has CDR1 SGHAT and CDR2 FQNNGV. The V end lost 3 bases, the J end lost 9 bases, and 12 bases lay between the germline ends. In DNA, the CDR3 is TGTGCCAGCAGCTTTTCGAACCTGGTTGAGCAGTTCTTC. Translation gives CASSFSNLVEQFF.

There are a few counts of this clonotype. V is TRBV12-3 or TRBV12-4 and J is TRBJ1-1; D possibly corresponds to TRBD1 (6 bases). V lost 7 bases and J lost 1, with 19 bases in between. The CDR3 sequence is 16 residues long. This CDR3 is CASNPFPGHKNTEAFF. The CDR3 region has the DNA TGTGCCAGCAACCCGTTCCCGGGACATAAGAACACTGAAGCTTTCTTT.

V is TRBV6-1 and J is TRBJ2-7, with 11 bases identical to TRBD2. V lost 6 bases to trimming and J lost 1 base; unmatched junction nucleotides: 5. Germline V lookup: CDR1 MNHNS, CDR2 SASEGT. The CDR3 sequence is 15 residues long. The CDR3 sequence is CASSTGTSGSYEQYF. In DNA, the CDR3 is TGTGCCAGCAGCACCGGGACTAGCGGATCCTACGAGCAGTACTTC.

In its sample, this clonotype was seen many times. The genes are TRBV7-2 and TRBJ2-3; D could derive from TRBD1 or TRBD2 (5 bases each). V dropped 3 bases and J dropped 7 bases, with 11 bases sitting between them. CDR1 SGHTA and CDR2 FQGNSA come from the germline V gene. The CDR3 extends over 13 amino acids. This chain's CDR3 is CASSFQGEYTQYF. The CDR3 DNA reads as TGTGCCAGCAGCTTCCAGGGAGAATATACGCAGTATTTT.

This chain joins TRBV6-1 and TRBJ1-2; D remains unclear. Trimming removed 0 bases at V and 8 bases at J, with 10 bases between. The CDR3 contains 13 residues. Germline V lookup: CDR1 MNHNS, CDR2 SASEGT. The CDR3 DNA is TGTGCCAGCAGTGAAGCAGGCCTACGGGGCTACACCTTC. Protein: CASSEAGLRGYTF.

This clonotype has only a few counts. This sequence joins TRBV19 and TRBJ1-2; possibly TRBD1 for D (5 bases). CDR1 LNHDA and CDR2 SQIVND come from the germline V gene (reference sequence). This CDR3 contains 17 residues. Trimming shortened V by 3 bases and J by 2 bases, and 19 bases separated the two germline ends. The chain's CDR3 is CASSITGLDFKNYGYTF. The CDR3, as DNA: TGTGCCAGTAGTATTACAGGACTCGACTTCAAAAACTATGGCTACACCTTC.

The table lists this clonotype with many counts. The V call is TRBV7-8, the J call TRBJ2-7; tentative D call: TRBD1 (5 bases). The CDR3 runs 13 residues. Germline lookup yields CDR1 SGHVS and CDR2 FQNEAQ. V gave up 4 bases and J gave up 4 bases, with 11 bases separating them. This chain's CDR3 is CASSWGARYEQYV. The CDR3 DNA reads as TGTGCCAGCAGCTGGGGCGCAAGGTACGAGCAGTACGTC.

The chain recombines TRBV20-1 with TRBJ2-7; the D gene is possibly TRBD2 (5 bases). The CDR3 sequence is 12 residues long. CDR1 and CDR2 from the germline V gene are DFQATT and SNEGSKA (reference sequence). Between the trimmed V and J ends, which lost 1 base and 3 bases, there was a span of 7 bases. The CDR3: CSARGTLYEQYF. The CDR3 nucleotides read TGCAGTGCTAGAGGGACTCTCTACGAGCAGTACTTC.

The CDR3 region has the DNA TGCAGTGGTCAGCGGGAGCCAGATACGCAGTATTTT. This translates into CSGQREPDTQYF. The chain links TRBV20-1 to TRBJ2-3; TRBD2 matches at 8 bases. V trimming: 7 bases; J trimming: 4 bases; junction bases outside the gene matches: 4. The CDR3 is 12 amino acids. The germline V gene encodes CDR1 DFQATT and CDR2 SNEGSKA (reference sequence).

This clonotype has only a few counts. The chain has TRBV29-1 and TRBJ2-7; D is undetermined. The V gene lost 3 bases and the J gene lost 3 bases, with 6 bases spanning the gap. This CDR3 comprises 11 residues. CDR1 and CDR2 (germline): SQVTM, ANQGSEA. The CDR3 sequence: CSVDSGYEQYF. The CDR3 DNA reads as TGCAGCGTTGATTCCGGCTACGAGCAGTACTTC.

The chain employs TRBV7-9 and TRBJ2-7; D possibly uses TRBD1 or TRBD2 (5 bases each). Per the germline V gene, CDR1 is SEHNR and CDR2 is FQNEAQ (reference sequence). Trimming removed 4 bases from V and 1 base from J, with 17 bases in between. The CDR3 covers 16 residues. CDR3 sequence: CASSSQSGTGSYEQYF. CDR3 coding DNA: TGTGCCAGCAGCTCGCAATCCGGGACGGGTTCCTACGAGCAGTACTTC.

This clonotype has just a few counts. This sequence joins TRBV7-9 and TRBJ2-2; 11 bases map to TRBD2. This CDR3 spans 13 amino acids. The V gene's germline CDR1 is SEHNR and CDR2 FQNEAQ (reference sequence). The CDR3 here is CAILAGVDGELFF. CDR3 in DNA: TGTGCTATACTAGCGGGAGTAGACGGGGAGCTGTTTTTT.

There are many counts of this clonotype. V and J are TRBV6-5 and TRBJ1-5; D gene ambiguous. The CDR3 contains 14 residues. V was trimmed by 0 bases and J by 3 bases, leaving 6 bases between them. Germline V gene lookup returns CDR1 MNHEY and CDR2 SVGAGI. The CDR3 loop is CASSYSGFNQPQHF. The CDR3 DNA sequence: TGTGCCAGCAGTTACTCGGGCTTCAATCAGCCCCAGCATTTT.

The chain couples TRBV11-3 to TRBJ2-1; D call uncertain. This CDR3 has 15 residues. V lost 0 bases and J 7 bases, leaving 13 bases between the germline ends. Looked up from germline, CDR1 is SGHNT and CDR2 is YENEEA. CDR3 protein: CASSLDRILGNEQFF. CDR3 DNA sequence: TGTGCCAGCAGCTTAGATCGGATTTTGGGGAATGAGCAGTTCTTC.

This clonotype was recorded many times. This chain links TRBV7-3 with TRBJ2-3, with 12 bases aligning to TRBD2. Trimming at V came to 4 bases and at J to 4 bases, leaving 9 bases not matched to a gene. The CDR3 has 17 residues. In germline, CDR1 is SGHTA, CDR2 FQGTGA. The CDR3 loop reads CASSSRLAGDRSDTQYF. DNA for the CDR3: TGTGCCAGCAGCTCCAGACTAGCGGGAGATAGGTCAGATACGCAGTATTTT.

This chain connects TRBV7-6 to TRBJ2-1; the match to TRBD1 covers 11 bases. CDR3 length equals 15 residues. The junction had 6 bases not matched to a gene; V was cut back by 5 bases and J by 6 bases. CDR1 and CDR2 (germline): SGHVS, FNYEAQ. The CDR3 reads CASSLRDRGSNEQFF. Written as DNA, the CDR3 is TGTGCCAGCAGCCTCCGGGACAGGGGGTCCAATGAGCAGTTCTTC.

The chain's CDR3 is CAISPHREGGYGYTF. The CDR3 region has the DNA TGTGCCATCAGTCCACACAGGGAAGGAGGCTATGGCTACACCTTC. The J gene is TRBJ1-2, the V gene TRBV10-3; tentatively, D is TRBD1 (6 bases). The V end lost 5 bases, the J end lost 4 bases, and 17 bases lay between the germline ends. Germline V CDR1 and CDR2: ENHRY, SYGVKD. The CDR3 has 15 residues.

This clonotype was picked up a small number of times. The chain is built from TRBV7-9 and TRBJ2-7, with 9 bases lining up with TRBD2. Germline V gene lookup returns CDR1 SEHNR and CDR2 FQNEAQ (reference sequence). The CDR3 loop spans 13 amino acids. The V gene end was trimmed by 5 bases and the J gene end by 6 bases; junction bases not matched to a gene: 5. The CDR3 DNA sequence: TGTGCCAGCAGCCGCGGGGGGGGAGGCGAGCAGTACGTC. It codes for CASSRGGGGEQYV.

The J gene is TRBJ2-7, the V gene TRBV19; no reliable D call. V was pared by 7 bases and J by 3 bases, with 22 bases between. Germline-derived CDR1 and CDR2 are LNHDA and SQIVND (reference sequence). The CDR3 runs 16 residues. CDR3 amino acids: CASNRAVSGTYYEQYF. CDR3 bases: TGTGCCAGTAATCGGGCCGTATCAGGTACTTACTACGAGCAGTACTTC. Variable domain in full (rest from reference TRBV19 and TRBJ2-7): DGGITQSPKYLFRKEGQNVTLSCEQNLNHDAMYWYRQDPGQGLRLIYYSQIVNDFQKGDIAEGYSVSREKKESFPLTVTSAQKNPTAFYLCASNRAVSGTYYEQYFGPGTRLTVT.

This clonotype was counted between two and nine times. The chain has TRBV19 and TRBJ2-2, with D uncertain. The CDR3 is 15 residues long. CDR1 is LNHDA, CDR2 SQIVND, per germline (reference sequence). Deletions cut 4 bases from V and 0 bases from J, with 9 bases between. CDR3 DNA: TGTGCCAGTAGTAACCGGGTTACGAACACCGGGGAGCTGTTTTTT. Translation gives CASSNRVTNTGELFF.

This rearrangement joins TRBV4-1 to TRBJ2-3; 7 positions agree with TRBD2. Trimming cost V 1 base and J 0 bases; bases outside gene matches: 4. Per the germline V gene, CDR1 is MGHRA and CDR2 is YSYEKL. The CDR3 has 16 residues. This CDR3 reads CASSQASSGSTDTQYF. As DNA, the CDR3 is TGCGCCAGCAGCCAAGCGTCTAGCGGTAGCACAGATACGCAGTATTTT.

This clonotype was seen only a few times. The chain employs TRBV20-1 and TRBJ1-4, with D tentatively TRBD1 (5 bases). V dropped 5 bases and J dropped 4 bases, with 14 bases sitting between them. Germline V gene lookup returns CDR1 DFQATT and CDR2 SNEGSKA (reference sequence). This CDR3 comprises 14 residues. This CDR3 reads CSALRDGLNEKLFF. CDR3 bases: TGCAGTGCTCTCCGGGACGGACTTAATGAAAAACTGTTTTTT.